This TCR beta chain was observed in a study of shared clonotypes between healthy human individuals. Study-level background: Three plates each covered CD4 naive and memory; CD8 naive two, CD8 memory one.

The table came from immunoSEQ multiplex PCR; TCRdb's copy has only in-frame clones and leaves some out. The table lists approximately 700,000 clones, 73% of them singletons. Details on this clone: Its antigen is unknown.

This CDR3 region has 14 residues. The germline V gene has CDR1 LGHNA and CDR2 YNFKEQ. The ends were cut back, 0 bases at V and 2 bases at J, with 6 bases in the middle. General study points: For naive CD4 cells, 4% to 5% of clonotypes were shared across a handful of donors. In the sorted subsets, rarefaction showed sequencing was incomplete despite large depth.

CD45RA-negative memory and CD45RA+ naive subsets were split from the CD4+ cells. This chain joins TRBV4-2 and TRBJ2-3, with D hard to call. This receptor was taken from a woman aged 30 to 39 in good health. Sequencing was done on a sample of memory CD4+ T cells sorted from blood. Sample subset: CD45RA-negative fraction. CDR3 sequence: CASSQEKYTDTQYF. DNA of the CDR3: TGTGCCAGCAGCCAAGAAAAATACACAGATACGCAGTATTTT.